The rows below give T cell receptor beta chains drawn from one sample of a study of blood T cell repertoires in COVID-19. The protocol was immunoSEQ multiplex PCR, while the TCRdb copy is restricted to in-frame clones and leaves out a portion. The sample contains hundreds of thousands of clones, around 87% of which appear only once. The sample consisted of PBMCs or T cells enriched from blood (not recorded which). The receptors were gathered from a man aged 40-49 years in a cohort exposed to, infected with or recovered from COVID-19 (not recorded which). The CDR3 runs from the conserved cysteine through the conserved F or W. Each record gives: CDR3 length, clone size, V gene, D gene, J gene, CDR3 DNA, CDR3 protein. A D gene is named only where the DNA matches it firmly. The size field is filled for only some rows; it gives once, few, many or a size class.

CDR3 length: 14; clone size: once; V gene: TRBV28; D gene: TRBD1; J gene: TRBJ2-1; CDR3 DNA: TGTGCCGTCAAAGGACAGGGGCATTACAATGAGCAGTTCTTC; CDR3 protein: CAVKGQGHYNEQFF
CDR3 length: 16; clone size: once; V gene: TRBV4-1; D gene: TRBD1; J gene: TRBJ1-6; CDR3 DNA: TGCGCCAGCAGCCAAGAGGAGGGTAGGGGGCATTCACCCCTCCACTTT; CDR3 protein: CASSQEEGRGHSPLHF
CDR3 length: 16; clone size: -; V gene: TRBV5-1; D gene: TRBD1; J gene: TRBJ1-4; CDR3 DNA: TGCGCCAGCAGCTTGCTTGGACAGGGGTCAGGTGAAAAACTGTTTTTT; CDR3 protein: CASSLLGQGSGEKLFF
CDR3 length: 16; clone size: -; V gene: TRBV2; D gene: -; J gene: TRBJ2-2; CDR3 DNA: TGTGCCAGCAGTGAAACGGGTGGGAGTATGCCCGGGGAGCTGTTTTTT; CDR3 protein: CASSETGGSMPGELFF
CDR3 length: 16; clone size: -; V gene: TRBV18; D gene: TRBD2; J gene: TRBJ2-2; CDR3 DNA: TGTGCCAGCTCACCGATAGCGGGAGGCAACACCGGGGAGCTGTTTTTT; CDR3 protein: CASSPIAGGNTGELFF
CDR3 length: 13; clone size: -; V gene: TRBV18; D gene: -; J gene: TRBJ1-1; CDR3 DNA: TGTGCCAGCTCACAGGGGAGGTCCACTGAAGCTTTCTTT; CDR3 protein: CASSQGRSTEAFF
CDR3 length: 15; clone size: -; V gene: TRBV19; D gene: TRBD1; J gene: TRBJ2-7; CDR3 DNA: TGTGCCAGTAGTACTTCGACAGGGATCTCCTACGAGCAGTACTTC; CDR3 protein: CASSTSTGISYEQYF
CDR3 length: 13; clone size: -; V gene: TRBV9; D gene: -; J gene: TRBJ2-2; CDR3 DNA: TGTGCCAGCAGCGTAGAGGGGGCCGGGGAGCTGTTTTTT; CDR3 protein: CASSVEGAGELFF
CDR3 length: 16; clone size: -; V gene: TRBV5-5; D gene: -; J gene: TRBJ1-1; CDR3 DNA: TGTGCCAGCAGCTCGATGATGGGGGGGCGAGGAACTGAAGCTTTCTTT; CDR3 protein: CASSSMMGGRGTEAFF
CDR3 length: 11; clone size: -; V gene: TRBV30; D gene: -; J gene: TRBJ2-7; CDR3 DNA: TGTGCCTGGAGGGGAGCCTACGAGCAGTACTTC; CDR3 protein: CAWRGAYEQYF
CDR3 length: 15; clone size: -; V gene: TRBV4-1; D gene: TRBD1; J gene: TRBJ1-2; CDR3 DNA: TGCGCCAGCAGCCGATCGCCCTCGACAGGGTATGGCTACACCTTC; CDR3 protein: CASSRSPSTGYGYTF
CDR3 length: 15; clone size: -; V gene: TRBV30; D gene: TRBD2; J gene: TRBJ2-1; CDR3 DNA: TGTGCCTGGAGTTATAAGCGGGAGGAAGGAAATGAGCAGTTCTTC; CDR3 protein: CAWSYKREEGNEQFF
CDR3 length: 16; clone size: -; V gene: TRBV2; D gene: TRBD2; J gene: TRBJ2-2; CDR3 DNA: TGTGCCAGCAGTATGACTAGCGGGAGTTTTACGGGGGAGCTGTTTTTT; CDR3 protein: CASSMTSGSFTGELFF
CDR3 length: 15; clone size: -; V gene: TRBV19; D gene: -; J gene: TRBJ1-5; CDR3 DNA: TGTGCCAGTAGTACAGGGATGGGGTACTATCAGCCCCAGCATTTT; CDR3 protein: CASSTGMGYYQPQHF
CDR3 length: 16; clone size: few; V gene: TRBV27; D gene: TRBD2; J gene: TRBJ2-2; CDR3 DNA: TGTGCCAGCAAGGTCGGCGGGAGGGCGAACACCGGGGAGCTGTTTTTT; CDR3 protein: CASKVGGRANTGELFF
CDR3 length: 14; clone size: -; V gene: TRBV5-4; D gene: -; J gene: TRBJ1-5; CDR3 DNA: TGTGCCAGCAGCTTTAACGGACTCAATCAGCCCCAGCATTTT; CDR3 protein: CASSFNGLNQPQHF
CDR3 length: 16; clone size: -; V gene: TRBV5-1; D gene: -; J gene: TRBJ2-6; CDR3 DNA: TGCGCCAGCAGCTTGGCCGAGGGCGACGGGGCCAACGTCCTGACTTTC; CDR3 protein: CASSLAEGDGANVLTF
CDR3 length: 13; clone size: once; V gene: TRBV4-1; D gene: -; J gene: TRBJ1-2; CDR3 DNA: TGCGCCAGCAGCCCCGCGGGTAGGATCGGCTACACCTTC; CDR3 protein: CASSPAGRIGYTF
CDR3 length: 15; clone size: -; V gene: TRBV7-9; D gene: TRBD1; J gene: TRBJ1-4; CDR3 DNA: TGTGCCAGCAGCGCCCGGGACAGGGCAAAGGAAAAACTGTTTTTT; CDR3 protein: CASSARDRAKEKLFF
CDR3 length: 14; clone size: -; V gene: TRBV3-1/TRBV3-2; D gene: -; J gene: TRBJ1-1; CDR3 DNA: TGTGCCAGCAGCCCCCGGACAGCCCACACTGAAGCTTTCTTT; CDR3 protein: CASSPRTAHTEAFF
CDR3 length: 21; clone size: -; V gene: TRBV24-1; D gene: TRBD1; J gene: TRBJ2-7; CDR3 DNA: TGTGCCACCAGGGGCCGGGACAGGGTCTCTTCTGGGGACGAGGTTAACTACGAGCAGTACTTC; CDR3 protein: CATRGRDRVSSGDEVNYEQYF
CDR3 length: 14; clone size: -; V gene: TRBV25-1; D gene: -; J gene: TRBJ2-7; CDR3 DNA: TGTGCCAGCAGTGGTCAGGGTTTGGACTACGAGCAGTACTTC; CDR3 protein: CASSGQGLDYEQYF
CDR3 length: 16; clone size: -; V gene: TRBV19; D gene: -; J gene: TRBJ1-5; CDR3 DNA: TGTGCCAGTAGGTTGGACAGTACACATAGCAATCAGCCCCAGCATTTT; CDR3 protein: CASRLDSTHSNQPQHF
CDR3 length: 16; clone size: -; V gene: TRBV5-1; D gene: TRBD2; J gene: TRBJ2-7; CDR3 DNA: TGCGCCAGCAGCCCGGGCCCGGGGGGGAGCTCCTACGAGCAGTACTTC; CDR3 protein: CASSPGPGGSSYEQYF
CDR3 length: 15; clone size: few; V gene: TRBV12-5; D gene: -; J gene: TRBJ2-7; CDR3 DNA: TGTGCTAGTGCCTCTTTTGGACAGTCCTCCTACGAGCAGTACTTC; CDR3 protein: CASASFGQSSYEQYF
CDR3 length: 15; clone size: -; V gene: TRBV18; D gene: -; J gene: TRBJ1-2; CDR3 DNA: TGTGCCAGCTCACCACCCTCCGGACAGAACTATGGCTACACCTTC; CDR3 protein: CASSPPSGQNYGYTF
CDR3 length: 15; clone size: -; V gene: TRBV18; D gene: -; J gene: TRBJ1-1; CDR3 DNA: TGTGCCAGCTCACGACGGACAGCGATCAACACTGAAGCTTTCTTT; CDR3 protein: CASSRRTAINTEAFF
CDR3 length: 15; clone size: -; V gene: TRBV6-5; D gene: TRBD1; J gene: TRBJ2-5; CDR3 DNA: TGTGCCAGCAGCTCCCATCCAGGGGGCTGGGAGACCCAGTACTTC; CDR3 protein: CASSSHPGGWETQYF
CDR3 length: 18; clone size: -; V gene: TRBV18; D gene: TRBD2; J gene: TRBJ2-1; CDR3 DNA: TGTGCCAGCTCACCAACGAAATGGCTAGCGGGGTTTTTCAATGAGCAGTTCTTC; CDR3 protein: CASSPTKWLAGFFNEQFF
CDR3 length: 15; clone size: -; V gene: TRBV5-1; D gene: TRBD1; J gene: TRBJ1-1; CDR3 DNA: TGCGCCAGCAGCCCACTCGGACAGGGGAGGACTGAAGCTTTCTTT; CDR3 protein: CASSPLGQGRTEAFF
CDR3 length: 14; clone size: -; V gene: TRBV5-8; D gene: TRBD2; J gene: TRBJ2-7; CDR3 DNA: TGCGCCAGCAGCCCACTAGCGGGAGGACGGGAGCAGTACTTC; CDR3 protein: CASSPLAGGREQYF
CDR3 length: 13; clone size: -; V gene: TRBV7-2; D gene: -; J gene: TRBJ2-3; CDR3 DNA: TGTGCCAGCAGCTTTCCAAGCACAGATACGCAGTATTTT; CDR3 protein: CASSFPSTDTQYF
CDR3 length: 11; clone size: -; V gene: TRBV30; D gene: -; J gene: TRBJ2-7; CDR3 DNA: TGTGCCTGGAGCCGAGCGGACGAGCAGTACTTC; CDR3 protein: CAWSRADEQYF
CDR3 length: 13; clone size: -; V gene: TRBV2; D gene: -; J gene: TRBJ2-1; CDR3 DNA: TGTGCCAGCAGTCCCGTTTCCTACAATGAGCAGTTCTTC; CDR3 protein: CASSPVSYNEQFF
CDR3 length: 19; clone size: once; V gene: TRBV27; D gene: TRBD2; J gene: TRBJ2-6; CDR3 DNA: TGTGCCAGCAGTTCCAGGACTAGCGGGGATTACTCTGGGGCCAACGTCCTGACTTTC; CDR3 protein: CASSSRTSGDYSGANVLTF
CDR3 length: 15; clone size: once; V gene: TRBV7-9; D gene: -; J gene: TRBJ2-5; CDR3 DNA: TGTGCCAGCAGCTTAGAGGGCCAGGGCCAAGAGACCCAGTACTTC; CDR3 protein: CASSLEGQGQETQYF
CDR3 length: 14; clone size: -; V gene: TRBV10-3; D gene: TRBD1; J gene: TRBJ1-2; CDR3 DNA: TGTGCCATCAGTGAGCTAGACAGGGTCCATGGCTACACCTTC; CDR3 protein: CAISELDRVHGYTF
CDR3 length: 16; clone size: -; V gene: TRBV30; D gene: -; J gene: TRBJ2-2; CDR3 DNA: TGTGCCTGGAGTCCCTTGGCGGGAACGAACACCGGGGAGCTGTTTTTT; CDR3 protein: CAWSPLAGTNTGELFF
CDR3 length: 12; clone size: -; V gene: TRBV10-1; D gene: -; J gene: TRBJ2-7; CDR3 DNA: TGCGCCAGCAGTGTTTGGGGCGGCGAGCAGTACTTC; CDR3 protein: CASSVWGGEQYF
CDR3 length: 13; clone size: -; V gene: TRBV29-1; D gene: TRBD1; J gene: TRBJ2-5; CDR3 DNA: TGCAGCGTTGCCGGGACAGGGGGAGAGACCCAGTACTTC; CDR3 protein: CSVAGTGGETQYF
CDR3 length: 19; clone size: -; V gene: TRBV3-1/TRBV3-2; D gene: TRBD2; J gene: TRBJ2-4; CDR3 DNA: TGTGCCAGCAGCACGCTAGGGGCTAGCGGGAGAGGAGGCAAAAACATTCAGTACTTC; CDR3 protein: CASSTLGASGRGGKNIQYF
CDR3 length: 14; clone size: -; V gene: TRBV5-6; D gene: -; J gene: TRBJ1-5; CDR3 DNA: TGTGCCAGCAGCAAAGGCGAGGCGGCGCAGCCCCAGCATTTT; CDR3 protein: CASSKGEAAQPQHF
CDR3 length: 18; clone size: -; V gene: TRBV14; D gene: TRBD2; J gene: TRBJ2-7; CDR3 DNA: TGTGCCAGCAGCCAAGACGTTGGCTTGGAGCGGGAGAGGTACGAGCAGTACTTC; CDR3 protein: CASSQDVGLERERYEQYF
CDR3 length: 15; clone size: -; V gene: TRBV2; D gene: TRBD1; J gene: TRBJ1-6; CDR3 DNA: TGTGCCAGCAGTGTGCCGGGACAGTATAATTCACCCCTCCACTTT; CDR3 protein: CASSVPGQYNSPLHF
CDR3 length: 13; clone size: -; V gene: TRBV4-1; D gene: TRBD1; J gene: TRBJ1-5; CDR3 DNA: TGCGCCAGCAGCCAAGGACAGGGCCAGCCCCAGCATTTT; CDR3 protein: CASSQGQGQPQHF